A selection of T cell receptor beta chains follows, all from one sample in a study of control samples from healthy donors and cancer patients. The repertoire was sequenced with immunoSEQ multiplex PCR; TCRdb's copy has only in-frame clones and lacks some. The sample contains fewer than 200,000 clones, 90% of which appear only once. Source material: blood. These receptor sequences come from a woman aged 50 to 60 in good health. Both conserved end residues are part of each CDR3. D genes are given only for firm matches. Clone size is not always given. Where it is, it says once, few, many or a class for expanded clones.

clone_size: -; v_call: TRBV5-1; j_call: TRBJ2-7; d_call: TRBD2; cdr3_aa: CASSLTLASGRAYEQYF; cdr3_nt: TGCGCCAGCAGCTTGACGTTGGCTAGCGGGAGGGCCTACGAGCAGTACTTC
clone_size: -; v_call: TRBV19; j_call: TRBJ2-7; d_call: -; cdr3_aa: CASKGGYEQYF; cdr3_nt: TGTGCCAGCAAAGGAGGCTACGAGCAGTACTTC
clone_size: -; v_call: TRBV7-3; j_call: TRBJ2-3; d_call: -; cdr3_aa: CASSLMGDTQYF; cdr3_nt: TGTGCCAGCAGCTTAATGGGGGATACGCAGTATTTT
clone_size: -; v_call: TRBV6-2/TRBV6-3; j_call: TRBJ1-1; d_call: -; cdr3_aa: CASSQGSVEAFF; cdr3_nt: TGTGCCAGCAGTCAGGGGTCCGTAGAAGCTTTCTTT
clone_size: few; v_call: TRBV7-8; j_call: TRBJ1-1; d_call: TRBD1; cdr3_aa: CASSFYGQGNTEAFF; cdr3_nt: TGTGCCAGCAGCTTTTACGGACAGGGGAACACTGAAGCTTTCTTT
clone_size: -; v_call: TRBV4-3; j_call: TRBJ2-3; d_call: TRBD2; cdr3_aa: CASSQGTSGGGTQYF; cdr3_nt: TGCGCCAGCAGCCAAGGGACTAGCGGGGGGGGGACGCAGTATTTT
clone_size: -; v_call: TRBV25-1; j_call: TRBJ2-5; d_call: -; cdr3_aa: CASSEGASETQYF; cdr3_nt: TGTGCCAGCAGTGAGGGCGCCTCAGAGACCCAGTACTTC
clone_size: -; v_call: TRBV18; j_call: TRBJ2-5; d_call: -; cdr3_aa: CASSPGAGETQYF; cdr3_nt: TGTGCCAGCTCACCGGGGGCAGGAGAGACCCAGTACTTC
clone_size: -; v_call: TRBV5-1; j_call: TRBJ2-3; d_call: -; cdr3_aa: CASSLVRPSTDTQYF; cdr3_nt: TGCGCCAGCAGCTTGGTGCGACCTAGCACAGATACGCAGTATTTT
clone_size: -; v_call: TRBV5-1; j_call: TRBJ1-6; d_call: -; cdr3_aa: CASRPAGSARSPLHF; cdr3_nt: TGCGCCAGCAGACCCGCCGGGTCCGCGCGTTCACCCCTCCACTTT
clone_size: -; v_call: TRBV30; j_call: TRBJ2-3; d_call: TRBD1; cdr3_aa: CAWSVGTGGHTDTQYF; cdr3_nt: TGTGCCTGGAGTGTAGGGACAGGGGGCCACACAGATACGCAGTATTTT
clone_size: few; v_call: TRBV6-5; j_call: TRBJ1-1; d_call: -; cdr3_aa: CASIGTLNTEAFF; cdr3_nt: TGTGCCAGCATCGGGACCTTGAACACTGAAGCTTTCTTT
clone_size: -; v_call: TRBV24-1; j_call: TRBJ2-5; d_call: TRBD1; cdr3_aa: CATSDFGTGGFETQYF; cdr3_nt: TGTGCCACCAGTGATTTTGGAACAGGGGGATTTGAGACCCAGTACTTC
clone_size: -; v_call: TRBV7-9; j_call: TRBJ2-2; d_call: -; cdr3_aa: CASSLAIISSSLFTGELFF; cdr3_nt: TGTGCCAGCAGCTTAGCCATAATCTCCTCGAGCCTATTCACCGGGGAGCTGTTTTTT
clone_size: -; v_call: TRBV19; j_call: TRBJ2-2; d_call: -; cdr3_aa: CASKPGLVTGELFF; cdr3_nt: TGTGCCAGTAAACCCGGACTTGTTACCGGGGAGCTGTTTTTT
clone_size: -; v_call: TRBV3-1/TRBV3-2; j_call: TRBJ2-6; d_call: TRBD2; cdr3_aa: CASSHSLAGRRNSGANVLTF; cdr3_nt: TGTGCCAGCAGCCACTCTCTAGCGGGGAGGAGAAACTCTGGGGCCAACGTCCTGACTTTC
clone_size: -; v_call: TRBV2; j_call: TRBJ2-2; d_call: TRBD1; cdr3_aa: CASSRGSGELFF; cdr3_nt: TGTGCCAGCAGCAGGGGGTCCGGGGAGCTGTTTTTT
clone_size: -; v_call: TRBV27; j_call: TRBJ2-6; d_call: -; cdr3_aa: CASSLSRSSGANVLTF; cdr3_nt: TGTGCCAGCAGTTTATCGAGGAGCTCTGGGGCCAACGTCCTGACTTTC
clone_size: -; v_call: TRBV4-3; j_call: TRBJ2-7; d_call: TRBD1; cdr3_aa: CASSRRWGQGSEQYF; cdr3_nt: TGCGCCAGCAGCCGAAGATGGGGACAGGGCAGCGAGCAGTACTTC
clone_size: -; v_call: TRBV28; j_call: TRBJ1-2; d_call: -; cdr3_aa: CASRRQTPGGYTF; cdr3_nt: TGTGCCAGCAGGCGCCAGACCCCGGGAGGCTACACCTTC
clone_size: few; v_call: TRBV5-6; j_call: TRBJ2-2; d_call: TRBD1; cdr3_aa: CASSLWRTGDTGELFF; cdr3_nt: TGTGCCAGCAGCCTCTGGAGGACAGGGGACACCGGGGAGCTGTTTTTT
clone_size: -; v_call: TRBV4-3; j_call: TRBJ1-2; d_call: TRBD1; cdr3_aa: CASSRDRGIGYGYTF; cdr3_nt: TGCGCCAGCAGCCGGGACAGGGGAATTGGCTATGGCTACACCTTC
clone_size: -; v_call: TRBV27; j_call: TRBJ1-5; d_call: -; cdr3_aa: CASSSYGGRSLNQPQHF; cdr3_nt: TGTGCCAGCAGTTCCTATGGGGGACGGAGCCTCAATCAGCCCCAGCATTTT
clone_size: -; v_call: TRBV3-1/TRBV3-2; j_call: TRBJ1-1; d_call: -; cdr3_aa: CASSHDRLQNTEAFF; cdr3_nt: TGTGCCAGCAGCCATGACAGGTTGCAAAACACTGAAGCTTTCTTT
clone_size: once; v_call: TRBV7-9; j_call: TRBJ1-1; d_call: -; cdr3_aa: CASSPRGGNTEAFF; cdr3_nt: TGTGCCAGCAGCCCGCGGGGCGGGAACACTGAAGCTTTCTTT
clone_size: once; v_call: TRBV5-3; j_call: TRBJ1-2; d_call: -; cdr3_aa: CARSQGRLGGYTF; cdr3_nt: TGTGCCAGAAGCCAGGGCCGGCTGGGGGGCTACACCTTC
clone_size: -; v_call: TRBV6-6; j_call: TRBJ2-2; d_call: -; cdr3_aa: CASSILDSNTGELFF; cdr3_nt: TGTGCCAGCAGTATCCTGGACTCGAACACCGGGGAGCTATTTTTT
clone_size: -; v_call: TRBV6-1; j_call: TRBJ2-1; d_call: TRBD1; cdr3_aa: CASTQGDSYNEQFF; cdr3_nt: TGTGCCAGCACCCAGGGGGACTCCTACAATGAGCAGTTCTTC
clone_size: once; v_call: TRBV28; j_call: TRBJ1-5; d_call: TRBD1; cdr3_aa: CASSRQGGYGQPQHF; cdr3_nt: TGTGCCAGCAGTCGACAGGGGGGGTATGGTCAGCCCCAGCATTTT
clone_size: -; v_call: TRBV28; j_call: TRBJ1-4; d_call: -; cdr3_aa: CASSLGRTAREKLFF; cdr3_nt: TGTGCCAGCAGTTTGGGTAGGACCGCGAGAGAAAAACTGTTTTTT
clone_size: -; v_call: TRBV19; j_call: TRBJ2-1; d_call: -; cdr3_aa: CASSPSAGNPYNEQFF; cdr3_nt: TGTGCCAGTAGTCCCTCGGCGGGGAACCCCTACAATGAGCAGTTCTTC
clone_size: -; v_call: TRBV14; j_call: TRBJ1-1; d_call: -; cdr3_aa: CASSLLTGWGTEAFF; cdr3_nt: TGTGCCAGCAGCCTTTTGACAGGTTGGGGCACTGAAGCTTTCTTT
clone_size: -; v_call: TRBV7-2; j_call: TRBJ2-1; d_call: TRBD2; cdr3_aa: CASSPLAGGAYNEQFF; cdr3_nt: TGTGCCAGCAGCCCCCTAGCGGGAGGCGCCTACAATGAGCAGTTCTTC
clone_size: -; v_call: TRBV4-1; j_call: TRBJ2-1; d_call: -; cdr3_aa: CASSPGTSGLNEQFF; cdr3_nt: TGCGCCAGCAGCCCTGGGACCTCCGGCCTCAATGAGCAGTTCTTC